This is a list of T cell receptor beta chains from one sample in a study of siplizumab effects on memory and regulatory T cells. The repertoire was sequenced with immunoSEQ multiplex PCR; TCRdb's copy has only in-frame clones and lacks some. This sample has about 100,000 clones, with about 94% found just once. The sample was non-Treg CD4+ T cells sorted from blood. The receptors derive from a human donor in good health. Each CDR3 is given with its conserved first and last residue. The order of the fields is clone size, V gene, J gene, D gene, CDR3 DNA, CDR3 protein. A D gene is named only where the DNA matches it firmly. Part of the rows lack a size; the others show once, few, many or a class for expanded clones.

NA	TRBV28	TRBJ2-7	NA	TGTGCCAGCAGTTCCTCCTACGAGCAGTACTTC	CASSSSYEQYF
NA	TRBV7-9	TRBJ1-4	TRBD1	TGTGCCAGCAGCCACCGGGACAGGGGGTCTAATGAAAAACTGTTTTTT	CASSHRDRGSNEKLFF
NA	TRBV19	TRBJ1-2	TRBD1	TGTGCCAGTAGTCAGGGGGTCGGGGGGCACTATGGCTACACCTTC	CASSQGVGGHYGYTF
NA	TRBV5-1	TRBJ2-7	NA	TGCGCCAGCAGCCCCCGGGACCGAACCTACGAGCAGTACTTC	CASSPRDRTYEQYF
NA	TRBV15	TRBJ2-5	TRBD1	TGTGCCACCAGCATCAGACAGGGGCAAGAGACCCAGTACTTC	CATSIRQGQETQYF
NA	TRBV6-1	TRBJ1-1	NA	TGTGCCAGCAGTGAAGTGGGGAAAGCTTTCTTT	CASSEVGKAFF
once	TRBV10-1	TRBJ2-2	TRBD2	TGCGCCAGCAGTGAACGGGCTAGCGGGAGGCAAAACACCGGGGAGCTGTTTTTT	CASSERASGRQNTGELFF
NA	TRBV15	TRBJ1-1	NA	TGTGCCACCAGCAGACTGATAGGGGGGAACACTGAAGCTTTCTTT	CATSRLIGGNTEAFF
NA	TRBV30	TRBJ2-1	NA	TGTGCCTGGAGTGGTGGAACCAATGAGCAGTTCTTC	CAWSGGTNEQFF
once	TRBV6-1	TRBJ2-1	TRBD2	TGTGCCAGCAGTGAAGTGGGAGGGACGACTGGCTCCTACAATGAGCAGTTCTTC	CASSEVGGTTGSYNEQFF
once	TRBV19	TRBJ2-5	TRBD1	TGTGCCAGTAGCATCGAGAGACAGGGTCAAACCCAGTACTTC	CASSIERQGQTQYF
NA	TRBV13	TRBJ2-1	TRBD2	TGTGCCAGCAGCTTTCCTAGCGGGAGGAACCACAATGAGCAGTTCTTC	CASSFPSGRNHNEQFF
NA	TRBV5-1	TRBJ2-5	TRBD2	TGCGCCAGCAGCTGGGCGTTAGCGGGAGTTTTTGAGACCCAGTACTTC	CASSWALAGVFETQYF
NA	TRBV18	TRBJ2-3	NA	TGTGCCAGCTCACCATCAAGGGGCTCGGATACGCAGTATTTT	CASSPSRGSDTQYF
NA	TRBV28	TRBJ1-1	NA	TGTGCCAGCAGTTCCGTTTGGCAGAACACTGAAGCTTTCTTT	CASSSVWQNTEAFF
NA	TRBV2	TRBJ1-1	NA	TGTGCCAGCAACCCGGATCAGGTTGGAACTGAAGCTTTCTTT	CASNPDQVGTEAFF
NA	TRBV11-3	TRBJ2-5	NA	TGTGCCAGCAGCTTAGAGGTAGGCAGCCAAGAGACCCAGTACTTC	CASSLEVGSQETQYF
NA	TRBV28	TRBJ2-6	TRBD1	TGTGCCACCTGGACAGGACGCCTCTCTGGGGCCAACGTCCTGACTTTC	CATWTGRLSGANVLTF
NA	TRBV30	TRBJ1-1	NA	TGTGCCTGGTCAAGGGGGGCAGGCACTGAAGCTTTCTTT	CAWSRGAGTEAFF
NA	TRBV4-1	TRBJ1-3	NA	TGCGCCAGCAGCCAAGTGACCAGGGCGGCTGGAAACACCATATATTTT	CASSQVTRAAGNTIYF
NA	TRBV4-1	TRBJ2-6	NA	TGCGCCAGCAGCCAGAGCCAAAGCCCCCGGAGCTCTGGGGCCAACGTCCTGACTTTC	CASSQSQSPRSSGANVLTF
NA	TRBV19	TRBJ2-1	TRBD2	TGTGCCAGTAGTAGCCCTTTGACTAGCGGAATTGACAATGAGCAGTTCTTC	CASSSPLTSGIDNEQFF
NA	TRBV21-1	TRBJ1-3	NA	TGTGCCAGCAGCAACAGACAGTTTCCTGGAAACACCATATATTTT	CASSNRQFPGNTIYF
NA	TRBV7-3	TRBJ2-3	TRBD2	TGTGCCAGCAGCTTAAGGGCTAGCGGGAGGGCCACTAGCACAGATACGCAGTATTTT	CASSLRASGRATSTDTQYF
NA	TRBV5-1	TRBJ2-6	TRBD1	TGCGCCAGCAGCCCAGGGGGCGCTGGGGCCAACGTCCTGACTTTC	CASSPGGAGANVLTF
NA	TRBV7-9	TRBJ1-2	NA	TGTGCCAGCAGCTTAGACGGAAAGACAGTTAGAGGGCCATATGGCTACACCTTC	CASSLDGKTVRGPYGYTF
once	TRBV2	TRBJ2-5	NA	TGTGCCAGCAGAGATTGGGGAGCGGGAGAGACCCAGTACTTC	CASRDWGAGETQYF
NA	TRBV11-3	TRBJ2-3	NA	TGTGCCAGCAGCCCAAAAGGGGGTAATACGCAGTATTTT	CASSPKGGNTQYF
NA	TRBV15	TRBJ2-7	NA	TGTGCCACCAGCAGAGAGCGGGGTACCTACGAGCAGTACTTC	CATSRERGTYEQYF
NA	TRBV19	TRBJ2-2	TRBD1	TGTGCCAGTAGGAGCGGGACAGGGACCGGGGAGCTGTTTTTT	CASRSGTGTGELFF
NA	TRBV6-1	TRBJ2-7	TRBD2	TGTGCCAGCAGTGAACAAGGCGGGAGGTACAACGAGCAGTACTTC	CASSEQGGRYNEQYF
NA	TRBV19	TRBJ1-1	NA	TGTGCCAGTAGTCCAATCTCAGGGGACGGTACTGAAGCTTTCTTT	CASSPISGDGTEAFF
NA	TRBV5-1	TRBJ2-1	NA	TGCGCCAGCAGCTCGAGGGGGAATGAGCAGTTCTTC	CASSSRGNEQFF
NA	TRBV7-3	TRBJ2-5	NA	TGTGCCAGCAGCCCGGTGGCAGGGGCTTGGGAGACCCAGTACTTC	CASSPVAGAWETQYF
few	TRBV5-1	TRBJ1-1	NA	TGCGCCAGCAGGACCGACAGATGGACTGAAGCTTTCTTT	CASRTDRWTEAFF
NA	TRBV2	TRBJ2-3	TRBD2	TGTGCCAGTGCCTATGGCGGGAGCACCACAGATACGCAGTATTTT	CASAYGGSTTDTQYF
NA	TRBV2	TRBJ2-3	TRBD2	TGTGCCAGCGGGGGGGGTGGCGACACAGATACGCAGTATTTT	CASGGGGDTDTQYF
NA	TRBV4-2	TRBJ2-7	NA	TGTGCCAGCAGCCTGAACTTCTACGAGCAGTACTTC	CASSLNFYEQYF
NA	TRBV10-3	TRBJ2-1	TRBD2	TGTGCCATCAGTGTCGGGACTACTGCGGGGGAGCAGTTCTTC	CAISVGTTAGEQFF
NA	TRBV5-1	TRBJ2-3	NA	TGCGCCAGCAGCTTGGAGTGGCGGACTAGCACAGATACGCAGTATTTT	CASSLEWRTSTDTQYF
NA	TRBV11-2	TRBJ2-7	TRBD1	TGTGCCAGCAGCTTAGCCGGGACAGGGGACTACGAGCAGTACTTC	CASSLAGTGDYEQYF
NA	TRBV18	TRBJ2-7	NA	TGTGCCAGCTCACCGGCCGGTAGCTCCTACGAGCAGTACTTC	CASSPAGSSYEQYF
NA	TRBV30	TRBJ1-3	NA	TGTGCCTGGAGTGAAACAGGTGGAAACACCATATATTTT	CAWSETGGNTIYF
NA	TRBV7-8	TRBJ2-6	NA	TGTGCCAGCAGCGCAGACAGACACGGACCTTTTGACTCTGGGGCCAACGTCCTGACTTTC	CASSADRHGPFDSGANVLTF
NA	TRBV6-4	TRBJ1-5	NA	TGTGCCAGCAGTGATCAAGTTAATAGGACAGCCCAAAATCAGCCCCAGCATTTT	CASSDQVNRTAQNQPQHF
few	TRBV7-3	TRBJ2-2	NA	TGTGCCAGCAGCTCCCAACCCCGGGCGGCCACCGGGGAGCTGTTTTTT	CASSSQPRAATGELFF
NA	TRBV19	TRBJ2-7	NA	TGTGCCAGTAGTAGGGTGTTTGACTACAGCTACGAGCAGTACTTC	CASSRVFDYSYEQYF
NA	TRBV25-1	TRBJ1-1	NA	TGTGCCAGCAGTGGTGGGGCAGGTTGGAACACTGAAGCTTTCTTT	CASSGGAGWNTEAFF
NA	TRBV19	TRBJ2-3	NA	TGTGCCAGTAGTATATACTTTACAGGGAGCACAGATACGCAGTATTTT	CASSIYFTGSTDTQYF
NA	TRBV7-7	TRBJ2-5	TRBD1	TGTGCTAGCAGCTCAAACAGGGGTCAAGAGACCCAGTACTTC	CASSSNRGQETQYF
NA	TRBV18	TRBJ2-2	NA	TGTGCCAGCTCACCGTATCATCGGCGGGACCTCACCGGGGAGCTGTTTTTT	CASSPYHRRDLTGELFF
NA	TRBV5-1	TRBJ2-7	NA	TGCGCCAGCAGCGCGGACATTGCCGAGCAGTACTTC	CASSADIAEQYF
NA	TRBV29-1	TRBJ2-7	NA	TGCAGCGTTGAAGATGCGGGGAAAACGGGAAGGTACGAGCAGTACTTC	CSVEDAGKTGRYEQYF
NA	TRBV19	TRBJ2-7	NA	TGTGCCAGTAGTATGGACAGACAATACGAGCAGTACTTC	CASSMDRQYEQYF
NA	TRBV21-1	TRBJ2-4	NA	TGTGCCAGCAGCAAATCTCTAACTAGCGGGAGGATTGACAAAAACATTCAGTACTTC	CASSKSLTSGRIDKNIQYF